This T cell receptor (beta chain) came from a study of CD8 T cells in ankylosing spondylitis. TCRdb processed the 5' RACE reads anew with MiXCR; each CDR3 protein has one entry. The sample includes 150,000 to 200,000 distinct CDR3 sequences, under 15% of them seen just once. This clonotype was counted at least ten times. The antigen is not known. Findings and caveats of the study: Typical of ankylosing spondylitis blood, it appeared, was a TCR beta motif of seven to nine highly homologous variants.

The germline gives CDR1 SQVTM, CDR2 ANQGSEA. V lost 4 bases and J lost 4; bases outside the gene matches: 8. This CDR3 is built from 14 residues. This receptor was obtained from a female donor with ankylosing spondylitis or in good health (not recorded which). The chain is built from TRBV29-1 and TRBJ2-7; 9 nucleotides align to TRBD2. The sequencing input was blood, either unsorted or a sorted T cell fraction (not recorded which). CDR3 bases: TGCAGCGTTGGGGGCAGCGGGAGGAGGTACGAGCAGTACTTC. Encoded protein: CSVGGSGRRYEQYF.